The 21 T cell receptor beta chains below all came from one sample that was sequenced in a study of post-analysis software for immune sequencing data. Tagging with unique molecular identifiers was a feature of the TCR beta cDNA libraries. TCRdb reprocessed the PCR reads with MiXCR, giving one entry per CDR3 protein. This table holds about 820,000 distinct CDR3 sequences, about 57% found once. Broader study findings: Higher frequency in patients than in controls was seen for roughly five TRBV segments, with TRBV5-6, TRBV5-1 and TRBV20-1 among them.

Antigen specificity for these receptors is unknown. Input material: blood. The origin of the receptors is a girl aged 5-17 years with multiple sclerosis.

This clonotype came up once. The rearrangement links TRBV29-1 to TRBJ2-5; 10 nucleotides align to TRBD1. The J call may be incorrect, as the DNA end agrees better with TRBJ2-7. This CDR3 has 14 residues. Germline V lookup: CDR1 SQVTM, CDR2 ANQGSEA. The CDR3 is CTLTETGGLYEQYF. The CDR3 DNA sequence: TGCACCCTGACGGAGACAGGGGGCCTTTACGAGCAGTACTTC.

The chain combines TRBV12-3 or TRBV12-4 with TRBJ1-2, with 7 positions matching TRBD1. The ends lost 6 bases at V and 4 bases at J; junction bases unmatched: 8. This CDR3 has 14 residues. The CDR3 region is CASSGDSYFYGYTF. The CDR3 DNA reads TGTGCCAGCAGCGGGGACAGCTACTTCTATGGCTACACCTTC.

The table lists this clonotype with a few counts. This chain links TRBV12-5 with TRBJ2-1; 11 bases map to TRBD2. Germline CDR1 and CDR2: LGHNT and FRNRAP. The ends lost 6 bases at V and 1 base at J; junction bases unmatched: 8. This CDR3 is built from 17 residues. This chain's CDR3 is CASGLDSGRGSYNEQFF. In DNA, the CDR3 is TGTGCTAGTGGCCTCGATAGCGGGAGGGGGTCCTACAATGAGCAGTTCTTC.

The V and J genes are TRBV7-9 and TRBJ2-4, with D tentatively TRBD1 (5 bases). The length of the CDR3 is 16 residues. The V gene lost 5 bases and the J gene lost 2 bases, with 16 bases spanning the gap. The V gene's germline CDR1 is SEHNR and CDR2 FQNEAQ (reference sequence). CDR3 sequence reads: CASSAATGGSKNIQYF. The CDR3 DNA reads TGTGCCAGCAGCGCTGCCACAGGTGGTTCCAAAAACATTCAGTACTTC.

The chain has TRBV13 and TRBJ2-3; 7 nucleotides line up with TRBD2. The germline V gene has CDR1 PRHDT and CDR2 FYEKMQ (reference sequence). This CDR3 spans 14 amino acids. V was pared by 3 bases and J by 6 bases, with 6 bases of the junction left unmatched. The chain's CDR3 is CASSFCGSSDTQYF. The CDR3 region has the DNA TGTGCCAGCAGCTTTTGCGGGAGTTCCGATACGCAGTATTTT.

V usage is TRBV2 and J usage is TRBJ2-5; 8 bases match TRBD2. Per the germline V gene, CDR1 is SNHLY and CDR2 is FYNNEI. The CDR3 sequence is 14 residues long. V lost 9 bases, J lost 3 bases, and 9 bases stayed unmatched. The CDR3, as DNA: TGTGCCAGTAAAAACCCAGCGGGGGAAGAGACCCAGTACTTC. The encoded protein is CASKNPAGEETQYF.

This chain uses TRBV29-1 with TRBJ2-1, with 8 bases matching TRBD1. V lost 5 bases, J lost 1 base, and 7 bases stayed unmatched. This CDR3 comprises 15 residues. The germline gives CDR1 SQVTM, CDR2 ANQGSEA. CDR3 in DNA: TGCAGCGTTATCGGACAGGGTAATTCCTACAATGAGCAGTTCTTC. Translating gives CSVIGQGNSYNEQFF.

The CDR3 reads CSARKQVSGLAGGSPYNEQFF. The CDR3 nucleotides read TGCAGTGCTAGAAAGCAAGTATCGGGACTAGCGGGAGGGTCGCCCTACAATGAGCAGTTCTTC. The rearrangement joins TRBV20-1 to TRBJ2-1; 16 bases line up with TRBD2. Unmatched junction bases numbered 15, after V lost 2 bases and J lost 2 bases. This CDR3 contains 21 residues. CDR1 is DFQATT, CDR2 SNEGSKA, per germline (reference sequence).

This clonotype appeared once. CDR3 sequence reads: CASSLNRVPTDTQYF. The CDR3 DNA follows: TGTGCCAGCAGCCTAAACAGGGTTCCCACAGATACGCAGTATTTT. This chain uses TRBV7-8 with TRBJ2-3; D perhaps matches TRBD1 (6 bases). This CDR3 spans 15 amino acids. Trimming left V 5 bases short and J 2 bases short, with 14 bases between. CDR1 and CDR2 from the germline V gene are SGHVS and FQNEAQ.

The V gene is TRBV5-1, the J gene TRBJ2-7; D remains unclear. The V end lost 4 bases, the J end lost 1 base, and 12 bases lay between the germline ends. From germline, CDR1 is SGHRS and CDR2 YFSETQ. The CDR3 has 14 amino acids. CDR3 DNA sequence: TGCGCCAGCAGCCTCGTACCCGATTCCTACGAGCAGTACTTC. Its translation: CASSLVPDSYEQYF.

The V gene is TRBV7-8, the J gene TRBJ2-2; perhaps TRBD1 as D (5 bases). Germline V gives CDR1 SGHVS, CDR2 FQNEAQ. CDR3 length: 13 residues. V lost 4 bases and J 6 bases, leaving 9 bases between the germline ends. Here the CDR3 DNA reads TGTGCCAGCAGCTCCAGGGTCGCCGGGGAGCTGTTTTTT. Translating it yields CASSSRVAGELFF.

This clonotype was detected a few times. The chain uses TRBV18 and TRBJ2-5; 8 nucleotides agree with TRBD1. The V gene end was trimmed by 3 bases and the J gene end by 3 bases; junction bases not matched to a gene: 6. Germline V lookup: CDR1 KGHSH, CDR2 LQKENI. CDR3 length equals 15 residues. CDR3 in amino acids: CASSPPDRVEETQYF. CDR3 bases: TGTGCCAGCTCACCTCCGGACAGGGTTGAAGAGACCCAGTACTTC.

This sequence joins TRBV5-6 and TRBJ2-7; 7 bases are a match to TRBD1. The J call could be wrong; TRBJ2-4 is a better fit for the DNA end. The CDR3 runs 13 residues. Germline CDR1 and CDR2: SGHDT and YYEEEE. DNA of the CDR3: TGTGCCAGCAGCTCCGACAGGGCAGGCATTCAGTACTTC. This sequence encodes CASSSDRAGIQYF.

The sample holds a few counts of this clonotype. The chain couples TRBV20-1 to TRBJ2-7; D call uncertain. This CDR3 region has 14 residues. The V gene's germline CDR1 is DFQATT and CDR2 SNEGSKA (reference sequence). V lost 0 bases to trimming and J lost 3 bases, with 12 bases between them. CDR3 DNA sequence: TGCAGTGCTAGAGAATCAACGGGCCTCTACGAGCAGTACTTC. The encoded protein is CSARESTGLYEQYF.

The rearrangement joins TRBV6-5 to TRBJ2-1; 8 nucleotides align to TRBD1. The CDR3 totals 17 residues. Germline V gene sequence: CDR1 MNHEY, CDR2 SVGAGI. The trim removed 0 bases at V and 6 bases at J, leaving 10 bases unmatched. The CDR3 DNA follows: TGTGCCAGCAGTTACTCCCGTCCAGGGGGCTATTTCAATGAGCAGTTCTTC. It is translated as CASSYSRPGGYFNEQFF.

The genes are TRBV6-5 and TRBJ2-7, with D possibly matching TRBD1 (5 bases). Germline V gene sequence: CDR1 MNHEY, CDR2 SVGAGI. This CDR3 has 15 residues. Trimming left V 2 bases short and J 2 bases short, with 13 bases between. CDR3 nucleotides: TGTGCCAGCAGTTACGGGGCAGGCCTCCCCTACGAGCAGTACTTC. It translates to CASSYGAGLPYEQYF.

The chain employs TRBV5-1 and TRBJ2-5; 12 bases map to TRBD1. With 0 bases clipped from V and 4 bases from J, the junction kept 7 bases outside the gene matches. The CDR3 spans 17 residues. Germline V gene sequence: CDR1 SGHRS, CDR2 YFSETQ. CDR3 sequence: CASSLVWGQGARETQYF. The DNA of the CDR3 is TGCGCCAGCAGCTTGGTTTGGGGACAGGGGGCTAGAGAGACCCAGTACTTC. Filled out from reference TRBV5-1 and TRBJ2-5, the complete variable domain reads KAGVTQTPRYLIKTRGQQVTLSCSPISGHRSVSWYQQTPGQGLQFLFEYFSETQRNKGNFPGRFSGRQFSNSRSEMNVSTLELGDSALYLCASSLVWGQGARETQYFGPGTRLLVL.

As for this clonotype: Compared with germline, one end of the junction differs, possibly owing to a read error. This sequence joins TRBV5-1 and TRBJ2-6; perhaps D is TRBD1 or TRBD2 (5 bases each). Germline lookup yields CDR1 SGHRS and CDR2 YFSETQ. The CDR3 totals 16 residues. Here the CDR3 reads CASGRDEGSGANVPTF. CDR3 sequence (DNA): TGCGCCAGCGGCCGGGACGAGGGCTCTGGGGCCAACGTCCCGACTTTC.

V usage is TRBV10-2 and J usage is TRBJ2-1; 8 bases map to TRBD2. Looked up from germline, CDR1 is WSHSY and CDR2 is SAAADI. The CDR3 contains 17 residues. V dropped 3 bases and J dropped 1; count of bases not matched to a gene: 8. CDR3 in DNA: TGCGCCAGCAGTGACCCCAGCGGGAGTCAGTCCTACAATGAGCAGTTCTTC. Amino acid sequence: CASSDPSGSQSYNEQFF.

With regard to this clonotype: A junction boundary mismatches the germline segment, possibly from a read error. The chain links TRBV27 to TRBJ2-1, with 12 bases lining up with TRBD2. In germline, CDR1 is MNHEY, CDR2 SMNVEV (reference sequence). The CDR3 is made up of 17 amino acids. The CDR3 is CASSLWASGGAYNEQFF. The CDR3 nucleotides are TGTGCCAGCAGCTTATGGGCTAGCGGGGGGGCTTACAATGAGCAGTTCTTC.

Only a few counts were recorded for this clonotype. This rearrangement joins TRBV10-3 to TRBJ2-4; possibly TRBD2 for D (5 bases). The germline V and J ends were trimmed by 10 bases and 11 bases, with 21 bases remaining between them. CDR1 and CDR2 from the germline V gene are ENHRY and SYGVKD. This CDR3 is built from 13 residues. The CDR3 is CATSVGQREVQYF. In DNA, the CDR3 is TGTGCCACCTCCGTGGGCCAACGGGAAGTTCAGTACTTC.